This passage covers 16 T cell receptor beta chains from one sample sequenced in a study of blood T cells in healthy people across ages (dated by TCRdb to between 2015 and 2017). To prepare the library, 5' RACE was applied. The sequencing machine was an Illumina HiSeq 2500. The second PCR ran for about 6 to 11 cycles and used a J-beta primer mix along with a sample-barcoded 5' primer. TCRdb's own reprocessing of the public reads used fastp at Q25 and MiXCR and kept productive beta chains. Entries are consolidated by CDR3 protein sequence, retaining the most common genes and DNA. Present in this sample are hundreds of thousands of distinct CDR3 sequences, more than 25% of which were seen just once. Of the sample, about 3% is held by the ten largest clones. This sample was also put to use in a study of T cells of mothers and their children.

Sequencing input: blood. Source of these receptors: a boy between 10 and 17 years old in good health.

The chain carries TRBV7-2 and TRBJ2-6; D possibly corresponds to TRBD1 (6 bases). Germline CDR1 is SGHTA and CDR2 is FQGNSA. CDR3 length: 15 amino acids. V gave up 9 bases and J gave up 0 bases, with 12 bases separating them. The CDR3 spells CARGTPFSGANVLTF. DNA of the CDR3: TGTGCCAGGGGGACACCCTTCTCTGGGGCCAACGTCCTGACTTTC.

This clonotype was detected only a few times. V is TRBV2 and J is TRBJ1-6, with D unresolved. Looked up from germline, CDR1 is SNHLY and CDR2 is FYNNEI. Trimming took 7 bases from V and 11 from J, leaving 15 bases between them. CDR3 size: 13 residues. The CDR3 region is CASIPASGTPLHF. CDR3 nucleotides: TGTGCCAGCATCCCCGCCTCCGGGACACCCCTCCACTTT.

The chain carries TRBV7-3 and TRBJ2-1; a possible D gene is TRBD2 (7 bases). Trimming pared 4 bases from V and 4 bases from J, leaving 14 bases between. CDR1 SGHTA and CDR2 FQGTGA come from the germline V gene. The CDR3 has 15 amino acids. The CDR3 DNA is TGTGCCAGCAGCTCCCCGGGGGGCCAATACAATGAGCAGTTCTTC. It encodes CASSSPGGQYNEQFF.

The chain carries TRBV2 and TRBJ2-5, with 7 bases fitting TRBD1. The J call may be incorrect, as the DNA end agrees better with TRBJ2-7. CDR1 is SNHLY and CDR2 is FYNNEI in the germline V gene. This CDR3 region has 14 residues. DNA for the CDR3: TGTGCCAGCAGAGAGGACAGGAACTCCTACGAGCAGTACTTC. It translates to CASREDRNSYEQYF.

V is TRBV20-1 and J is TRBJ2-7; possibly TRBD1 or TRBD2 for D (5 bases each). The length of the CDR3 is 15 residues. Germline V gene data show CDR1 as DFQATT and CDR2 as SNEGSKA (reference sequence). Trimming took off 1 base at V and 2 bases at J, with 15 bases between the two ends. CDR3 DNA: TGCAGTGCTAGAGGGGACCAGGGACGGACCTACGAGCAGTACTTC. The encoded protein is CSARGDQGRTYEQYF.

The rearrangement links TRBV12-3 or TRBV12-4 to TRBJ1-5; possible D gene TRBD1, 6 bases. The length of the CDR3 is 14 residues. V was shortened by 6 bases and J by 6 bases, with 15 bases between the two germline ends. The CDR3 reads CASSLGQYRQPQHF. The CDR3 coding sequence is TGTGCCAGCAGCCTCGGACAGTACCGTCAGCCCCAGCATTTT.

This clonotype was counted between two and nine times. The CDR3 coding sequence is TGCGCCAGCAGCCATACCGGGACCCCCAATCAGCCCCAGCATTTT. Translated, it gives CASSHTGTPNQPQHF. The V and J genes are TRBV5-1 and TRBJ1-5, with D maybe TRBD1 (5 bases). The CDR3 extends over 15 amino acids. CDR1 is SGHRS, CDR2 YFSETQ, per germline. The V end was cut by 4 bases, the J end by 3 bases, with 14 bases between.

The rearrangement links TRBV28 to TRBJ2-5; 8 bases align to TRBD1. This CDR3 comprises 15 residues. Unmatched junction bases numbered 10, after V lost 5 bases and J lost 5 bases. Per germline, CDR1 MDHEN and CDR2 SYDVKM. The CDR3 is CASSDQGASRETQYF. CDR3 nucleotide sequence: TGTGCCAGCAGTGATCAGGGGGCGTCGCGGGAGACCCAGTACTTC.

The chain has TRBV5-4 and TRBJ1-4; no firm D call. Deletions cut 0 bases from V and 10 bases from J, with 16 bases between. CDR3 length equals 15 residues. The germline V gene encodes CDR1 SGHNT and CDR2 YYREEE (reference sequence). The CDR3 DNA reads TGTGCCAGCAGCTTGGAAGGACCGCAAGGAGGAAAACTGTTTTTT. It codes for CASSLEGPQGGKLFF.

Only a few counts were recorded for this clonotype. The CDR3 reads CANWGQAPSYEQYF. CDR3 nucleotide sequence: TGTGCCAACTGGGGACAGGCCCCCTCCTACGAGCAGTACTTC. This chain uses TRBV6-5 with TRBJ2-7; 8 positions agree with TRBD1. CDR1 MNHEY and CDR2 SVGAGI come from the germline V gene. J was trimmed by 0 bases and V by 10 bases; bases with no gene match: 8. The CDR3 covers 14 residues.

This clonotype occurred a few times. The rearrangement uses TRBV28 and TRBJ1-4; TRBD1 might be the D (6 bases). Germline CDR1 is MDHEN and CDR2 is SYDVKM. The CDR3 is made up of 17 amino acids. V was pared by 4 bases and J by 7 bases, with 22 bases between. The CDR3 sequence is CASSSRSLTGWSEKLFF. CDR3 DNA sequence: TGTGCCAGCAGTTCCCGTTCCTTAACAGGGTGGAGTGAAAAACTGTTTTTT.

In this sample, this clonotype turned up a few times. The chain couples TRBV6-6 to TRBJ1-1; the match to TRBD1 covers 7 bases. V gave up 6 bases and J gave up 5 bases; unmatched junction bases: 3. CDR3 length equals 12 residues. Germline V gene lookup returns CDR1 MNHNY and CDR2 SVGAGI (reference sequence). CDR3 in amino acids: CASRDRRTEAFF. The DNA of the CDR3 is TGTGCCAGCAGGGACAGGCGGACTGAAGCTTTCTTT.

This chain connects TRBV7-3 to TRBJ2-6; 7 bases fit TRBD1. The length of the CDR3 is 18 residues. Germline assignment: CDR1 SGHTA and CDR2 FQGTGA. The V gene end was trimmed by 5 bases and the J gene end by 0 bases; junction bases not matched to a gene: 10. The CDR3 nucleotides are TGTGCCAGCAGCCCTACCGGGACAGATATCTCTGGGGCCAACGTCCTGACTTTC. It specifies CASSPTGTDISGANVLTF.

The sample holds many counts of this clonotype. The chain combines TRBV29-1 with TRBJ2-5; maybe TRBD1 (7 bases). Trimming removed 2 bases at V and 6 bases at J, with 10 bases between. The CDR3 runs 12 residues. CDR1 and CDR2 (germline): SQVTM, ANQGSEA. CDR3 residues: CSVEQGGKTQYF. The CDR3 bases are TGCAGCGTTGAACAGGGGGGAAAGACCCAGTACTTC.

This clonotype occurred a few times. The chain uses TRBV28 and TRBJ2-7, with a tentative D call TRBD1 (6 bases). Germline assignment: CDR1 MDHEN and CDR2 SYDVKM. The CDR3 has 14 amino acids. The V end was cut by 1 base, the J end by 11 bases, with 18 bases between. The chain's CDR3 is CASSLFSADDRKYF. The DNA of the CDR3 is TGTGCCAGCAGTTTATTTTCAGCGGATGACAGGAAGTACTTC.

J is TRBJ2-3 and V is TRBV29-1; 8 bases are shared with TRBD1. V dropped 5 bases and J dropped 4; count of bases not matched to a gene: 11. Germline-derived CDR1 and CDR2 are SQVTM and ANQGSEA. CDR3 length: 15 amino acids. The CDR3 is CSVPGGLGGADTQYF. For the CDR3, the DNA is TGCAGCGTTCCAGGGGGCCTCGGGGGCGCAGATACGCAGTATTTT.